This T cell receptor beta chain was sequenced in a study of read filtering for tumor transcriptome and immune sequencing. Background on the study: Among patients, approximately 16 were male and more than 13 female, aged roughly 47 to 90 (mean about 66). Whole-transcriptome libraries were prepared after DNase treatment. General study points: This fraction held mixed bone marrow immune cells after CD138-negative sorting.

This library used roughly 430 ng RNA and molecular barcoded adaptors spanning alpha/delta and beta/gamma chains. TCRdb passed the reads through MiXCR, listing each CDR3 protein once. Of around 65,000 distinct CDR3 sequences listed, roughly 19% are singletons. This clonotype has a count of ten or more. What it recognizes is unknown. The CDR3 is made up of 14 amino acids. Trimming stripped 4 bases from V and 5 bases from J, with 14 bases between. Germline V lookup: CDR1 SEHNR, CDR2 FQNEAQ (reference sequence). Sequencing was done on a sample of a population of CD138-negative cells sorted from bone marrow. The receptor comes from a donor at least 40 years old with multiple myeloma. The chain links TRBV7-9 to TRBJ2-5, with D unclear. The CDR3 DNA is TGTGCCAGCAGCTCCGTTTCAGTACTCGAGACCCAGTACTTC. It is translated as CASSSVSVLETQYF.